The source of this T cell receptor (beta chain) is a study of T cells after yellow fever vaccination. CDR3 length: 13 amino acids. Germline lookup yields CDR1 DFQATT and CDR2 SNEGSKA (reference sequence). With V trimmed by 2 bases and J by 2 bases, 3 bases remained unmatched. In the case of this clonotype: Its antigen is currently unknown.

Making TCR cDNA involved 5'RACE template switching, which added UMIs and a universal primer site. In TCRdb, the 5' RACE reads were re-called with MiXCR into one record per CDR3 protein. The data hold about 73,000 distinct CDR3 sequences, with 7.7% observed a single time. Study outcomes and limitations: CD4 and CD8 compartments shared a small share of clonotypes, likely from convergent recombination. Post-booster repertoires contained most primary-vaccination clones again (roughly 97% CD4, 85% to 90% CD8).

The material was CD8+ T cells sorted from PBMCs, obtained on the day of the yellow fever booster vaccination. The TCR sequence derives from a man younger than 40 who received the YFV17D yellow fever vaccine. J is TRBJ2-7 and V is TRBV20-1; 7 nucleotides agree with TRBD2. The CDR3 here is CSARPRGAYEQYF. The CDR3 DNA is TGCAGTGCTAGACCTCGGGGGGCCTACGAGCAGTACTTC.